This T cell receptor beta chain was recorded in a study of CD8+ T cells in alopecia areata. Obtained from alopecia areata patients were lesional scalp punch biopsies along with peripheral blood. Only a few counts were recorded for this clone. What it recognizes is unknown. The sequencing template was cDNA reverse transcribed from extracted RNA. TCRdb keeps only in-frame clones here, not all; method: immunoSEQ multiplex PCR. The repertoire includes over 150,000 clones, almost 65% of them detected once, and 1.5% to 2% sits in the top ten. The CDR3 runs 12 residues. Trimming at V came to 7 bases and at J to 5 bases, leaving 6 bases not matched to a gene. Per the germline V gene, CDR1 is GTSNPN and CDR2 is SVGIG (reference sequence). Regarding the study as a whole: Researchers report lesional scalp, most notably alopecia totalis/universalis, outstripped normal scalp in clonality.

The chain uses TRBV30 and TRBJ2-5; 8 nucleotides align to TRBD1. This specimen was CD4+ T cells sorted from blood, taken at week 0. The TCR originated in a human donor with alopecia areata. The DNA for the CDR3 is TGTGCCTCTGGACAGGGTGGGGAGACCCAGTACTTC. Amino acid sequence: CASGQGGETQYF.